Below, 20 T cell receptor beta chains from the same sample are listed, as sequenced in a study of siplizumab effects on memory and regulatory T cells. Profiling relied on immunoSEQ multiplex PCR, and the TCRdb table lists in-frame clones only, not all of them. This sample has about 60,000 clones, with 75% to 90% found just once. Sequenced sample: memory CD4+ T cells sorted from blood. Receptors originate from a human donor in good health.

V usage is TRBV18 and J usage is TRBJ1-1; D is uncertain. Germline V CDR1 and CDR2: KGHSH, LQKENI. The CDR3 has 13 amino acids. V was pared by 6 bases and J by 1 base, with 9 bases between. The CDR3 DNA reads TGTGCCAGCTCCCCGTTGGAGAACACTGAAGCTTTCTTT. Protein product: CASSPLENTEAFF.

V usage is TRBV6-5 and J usage is TRBJ2-7; TRBD1 matches at 9 bases. This CDR3 has 16 amino acids. Germline V lookup: CDR1 MNHEY, CDR2 SVGAGI. V was pared by 2 bases and J by 3 bases, with 8 bases of the junction left unmatched. CDR3 bases: TGTGCCAGCAGTTACGGCTACGGGACAGGGAGCTACGAGCAGTACTTC. Translating it yields CASSYGYGTGSYEQYF.

The chain combines TRBV20-1 with TRBJ2-1; no definite D call. The CDR3 is 11 amino acids. V lost 7 bases, J lost 4 bases, and 8 bases lay in between. CDR1 is DFQATT, CDR2 SNEGSKA, per germline (reference sequence). Here the CDR3 reads CSGEAYNEQFF. Here the CDR3 DNA reads TGCAGTGGAGAAGCATACAATGAGCAGTTCTTC.

This clone was observed a handful of times. The rearrangement links TRBV11-3 to TRBJ2-1, with 7 bases matching TRBD1. Germline CDR1 is SGHNT and CDR2 is YENEEA. Trimming at V came to 5 bases and at J to 4 bases, leaving 2 bases not matched to a gene. This CDR3 has 13 residues. The CDR3 DNA follows: TGTGCCAGCAGCCGGGACAGTTACAATGAGCAGTTCTTC. Translating gives CASSRDSYNEQFF.

The rearrangement uses TRBV2 and TRBJ1-5, with 10 bases matching TRBD1. The V gene's germline CDR1 is SNHLY and CDR2 FYNNEI. V shed 6 bases, J shed 7 bases, and the junction held 3 bases outside the gene matches. The CDR3 loop spans 13 amino acids. The CDR3 nucleotides read TGTGCCAGCAGGGGGACAGGGGTGCAGCCCCAGCATTTT. It yields the protein CASRGTGVQPQHF.

The chain recombines TRBV18 with TRBJ1-5, with D hard to call. The CDR3 has 15 amino acids. Trimming removed 5 bases at V and 0 bases at J, with 11 bases between. The germline V gene has CDR1 KGHSH and CDR2 LQKENI. CDR3 amino acids: CASSVYHGSNQPQHF. CDR3 sequence (DNA): TGTGCCAGCTCAGTCTATCACGGTAGCAATCAGCCCCAGCATTTT.

CDR3 loop: CASSAGLAGGTGELFF. CDR3 nucleotide sequence: TGCGCCAGCAGCGCCGGACTAGCGGGAGGAACCGGGGAGCTGTTTTTT. J is TRBJ2-2 and V is TRBV5-1, with 14 bases lining up with TRBD2. Germline trimming cut 4 bases from V and 5 bases from J; bases unmatched to any gene: 4. There are 16 residues in the CDR3. Germline CDR1 SGHRS, CDR2 YFSETQ.

The V gene is TRBV4-1, the J gene TRBJ2-7, with 10 bases that match TRBD2. The ends lost 2 bases at V and 4 bases at J; junction bases unmatched: 8. The CDR3 length is 16 residues. Germline lookup yields CDR1 MGHRA and CDR2 YSYEKL. The CDR3 here is CASSQSPAGGQYEQYF. DNA of the CDR3: TGCGCCAGCAGCCAATCCCCAGCGGGAGGGCAGTACGAGCAGTACTTC.

The V and J genes are TRBV7-9 and TRBJ2-1, with D unresolved. The V and J ends lost 5 bases and 2 bases respectively, with 7 bases between them. The CDR3 sequence is 13 residues long. Germline V gene data show CDR1 as SEHNR and CDR2 as FQNEAQ (reference sequence). The CDR3 nucleotides are TGTGCCAGCAGCATGACACCCTACAATGAGCAGTTCTTC. Translating it yields CASSMTPYNEQFF.

The chain recombines TRBV11-2 with TRBJ1-5; D possibly corresponds to TRBD1 (5 bases). Per the germline V gene, CDR1 is SGHAT and CDR2 is FQNNGV. CDR3 length equals 16 residues. V lost 5 bases and J 3 bases, leaving 17 bases between the germline ends. The CDR3 DNA reads TGTGCCAGCAGCCCCCAGGGATGGGGATTCAATCAGCCCCAGCATTTT. Its protein is CASSPQGWGFNQPQHF.

The CDR3 sequence: CASSLGTSTTNEKLFF. The CDR3 DNA reads TGTGCCAGCAGCTTAGGGACCAGTACAACTAATGAAAAACTGTTTTTT. The chain is built from TRBV11-2 and TRBJ1-4; D unresolved. CDR3 size: 16 residues. Germline V gives CDR1 SGHAT, CDR2 FQNNGV. Trimming cost V 1 base and J 0 bases, with 9 bases left between them.

The V call is TRBV2, the J call TRBJ1-1; TRBD1 agrees at 11 bases. The trim removed 7 bases at V and 6 bases at J, leaving 1 base unmatched. The CDR3 runs 12 residues. The germline CDR1 and CDR2 sequences are SNHLY and FYNNEI. CDR3 DNA sequence: TGTGCCAGCACGGGACAGGGGGCTGAAGCTTTCTTT. Translated, it gives CASTGQGAEAFF.

This rearrangement joins TRBV19 to TRBJ1-2; the D is unclear. The CDR3 contains 11 residues. V lost 5 bases and J lost 8, with 9 bases in between. Germline V gives CDR1 LNHDA, CDR2 SQIVND (reference sequence). The CDR3 DNA reads TGTGCCAGTAGTTCCCAGTGGGGCTACACCTTC. Translated, it gives CASSSQWGYTF.

In its sample, this clone was seen once. The rearrangement uses TRBV5-1 and TRBJ1-4, with 7 bases identical to TRBD1. The CDR3 extends over 17 amino acids. The V gene's germline CDR1 is SGHRS and CDR2 YFSETQ. J lost 0 bases, V lost 3 bases, and 8 bases had no gene match. The CDR3 is CASSWTLQGATNEKLFF. The CDR3 region has the DNA TGCGCCAGCAGCTGGACTCTTCAGGGGGCAACTAATGAAAAACTGTTTTTT.

V usage is TRBV7-2 and J usage is TRBJ2-5; D might be TRBD1 (6 bases). Looked up from germline, CDR1 is SGHTA and CDR2 is FQGNSA. The V and J ends lost 1 base and 4 bases respectively, with 10 bases between them. The CDR3 has 14 residues. The CDR3 region has the DNA TGTGCCAGCAGCTTAGACAGGGTGAGAGAGACCCAGTACTTC. Residues: CASSLDRVRETQYF.

The chain recombines TRBV28 with TRBJ2-3; 7 bases align to TRBD1. In germline, CDR1 is MDHEN, CDR2 SYDVKM. Unmatched junction bases numbered 10, after V lost 7 bases and J lost 3 bases. The CDR3 totals 15 residues. The CDR3: CASTIPQGVTDTQYF. The DNA of the CDR3 is TGTGCCAGCACCATACCCCAGGGGGTAACAGATACGCAGTATTTT.

This sequence joins TRBV5-4 and TRBJ2-1; perhaps TRBD2 as D (6 bases). The CDR3 spans 14 residues. Germline V gene lookup returns CDR1 SGHNT and CDR2 YYREEE (reference sequence). V was shortened by 1 base and J by 6 bases, with 11 bases between the two germline ends. As DNA, the CDR3 is TGTGCCAGCAGCTTGAGGTCAGCGGGCAATGAGCAGTTCTTC. It codes for CASSLRSAGNEQFF. Drawing the rest from reference TRBV5-4 and TRBJ2-1, the complete variable domain is ETGVTQSPTHLIKTRGQQVTLRCSSQSGHNTVSWYQQALGQGPQFIFQYYREEENGRGNFPPRFSGLQFPNYSSELNVNALELDDSALYLCASSLRSAGNEQFFGPGTRLTVL.

The V gene is TRBV6-1, the J gene TRBJ2-2, with 9 nucleotides matching TRBD1. Germline trimming cut 5 bases from V and 2 bases from J; bases unmatched to any gene: 3. Germline CDR1 and CDR2: MNHNS and SASEGT. This CDR3 contains 15 residues. The CDR3: CASSSGQGNTGELFF. In DNA form, the CDR3 reads TGTGCCAGCAGTTCGGGACAGGGTAACACCGGGGAGCTGTTTTTT.

CDR3 coding DNA: TGTGCCAGCACCAGACAGGGGAACACTGAAGCTTTCTTT. Translation gives CASTRQGNTEAFF. The J gene is TRBJ1-1, the V gene TRBV6-5; 7 nucleotides align to TRBD1. The CDR3 is 13 residues long. Germline V gene sequence: CDR1 MNHEY, CDR2 SVGAGI. V lost 7 bases, J lost 1 base, and 3 bases stayed unmatched.

This clone was observed a single time. In DNA form, the CDR3 reads TGTGCCATCAGTGAGTTTCGACAGGGCAGGAGTAACTATGGCTACACCTTC. Encoded protein: CAISEFRQGRSNYGYTF. The chain recombines TRBV10-3 with TRBJ1-2, with 7 bases matching TRBD1. This CDR3 comprises 17 residues. The ends lost 1 base at V and 1 base at J; junction bases unmatched: 9. Germline V gene data show CDR1 as ENHRY and CDR2 as SYGVKD.